One T cell receptor beta chain is described in this entry. Its antigen is not identified. The protocol was immunoSEQ multiplex PCR, while the TCRdb copy is restricted to in-frame clones and leaves out a portion. Of about 30,000 clones in the sample, roughly three quarters are singletons; the top ten hold approximately 10%. This sample was taken from a study of a mutant IDH1 vaccine in newly diagnosed glioma. Study background: Receipt of radiotherapy, temozolomide, or both preceded the study, and most received both. Visit V13 took place at week 47, and visit V12 happened at week 35.

Time point specified: week 35, safety follow-up. The content of each vaccine dose was 300 ug of mutant IDH1 20-mer peptide, and topical imiquimod accompanied it. This CDR3 spans 14 amino acids. The ends were cut back, 5 bases at V and 3 bases at J, with 13 bases in the middle. Germline V gene data show CDR1 as MNHEY and CDR2 as SVGAGI. This chain uses TRBV6-5 with TRBJ1-1, with TRBD1 as a possible D gene (5 bases). This material consisted of PBMCs, taken from a glioma patient whose treatment included an IDH1 peptide vaccine. The clonotype was recovered from a woman between 35 and 50 years old with glioma. The CDR3 DNA reads TGTGCCAGCAGTAAATCAGGGAGGGACACTGAAGCTTTCTTT. As protein: CASSKSGRDTEAFF.